Each of the 25 T cell receptor beta chains below was sequenced from the same sample in a study of cytomegalovirus exposure and HLA in healthy donors. Use of 60 Vbeta and 13 Jbeta primers characterized the PCR. Assay used: immunoSEQ multiplex PCR; TCRdb lists only in-frame clones, some missing. Its table records 180,000 or so clones. Sequencing was performed on PBMCs. The receptors derive from a boy aged 5-17 years in good health and CMV-seronegative.

V is TRBV4-2 and J is TRBJ1-3; TRBD1 matches at 8 bases. Germline-derived CDR1 and CDR2 are LGHNA and YNFKEQ. Trimming removed 3 bases from V and 5 bases from J; junction bases left unmatched: 6. The CDR3 sequence is 15 residues long. The CDR3 DNA reads as TGTGCCAGCAGCCATGACGGGACAGGCCGAAACACCATATATTTT. As protein: CASSHDGTGRNTIYF.

J is TRBJ2-3 and V is TRBV6-4; D perhaps matches TRBD2 (5 bases). Germline V CDR1 and CDR2: MRHNA, SNTAGT. The CDR3 length is 13 residues. The V end was cut by 8 bases, the J end by 4 bases, with 13 bases between. CDR3 nucleotides: TGTGCCAGCTCACTAGGGCCACCAGATACGCAGTATTTT. This translates into CASSLGPPDTQYF.

The rearrangement joins TRBV6-5 to TRBJ2-7; no firm D call. Trimming cost V 5 bases and J 5 bases, with 16 bases left between them. CDR3 length: 14 amino acids. Germline V gene sequence: CDR1 MNHEY, CDR2 SVGAGI. The CDR3, as DNA: TGTGCCAGCAGTCCACCTACAGACCGCGACGAGCAGTACTTC. Its translation is CASSPPTDRDEQYF.

The chain couples TRBV7-2 to TRBJ1-1; tentative D call: TRBD1 (6 bases). The CDR3 consists of 13 residues. V gave up 5 bases and J gave up 6 bases, with 13 bases separating them. The germline V gene has CDR1 SGHTA and CDR2 FQGNSA. The CDR3 spells CASSRDRPAEAFF. The CDR3 DNA reads TGTGCCAGCAGCCGTGACAGGCCCGCTGAAGCTTTCTTT.

V is TRBV7-9 and J is TRBJ1-1, with TRBD1 as a possible D gene (5 bases). The ends were cut back, 1 base at V and 6 bases at J, with 18 bases in the middle. Germline V CDR1 and CDR2: SEHNR, FQNEAQ (reference sequence). CDR3 length: 16 residues. CDR3 nucleotides: TGTGCCAGCAGCTTAGGATCAACATCAGGGCGCCCTGAAGCTTTCTTT. Residues: CASSLGSTSGRPEAFF.

The V and J genes are TRBV19 and TRBJ1-3, with D maybe TRBD1 (5 bases). Per germline, CDR1 LNHDA and CDR2 SQIVND (reference sequence). This CDR3 spans 13 amino acids. Trimming stripped 10 bases from V and 4 bases from J, with 14 bases between. The CDR3 DNA is TGTGCCACCCAGGGTGGGGTCGGAAACACCATATATTTT. Residues: CATQGGVGNTIYF.

V usage is TRBV10-2 and J usage is TRBJ1-1; D not resolved. CDR1 is WSHSY, CDR2 SAAADI, per germline. The CDR3 covers 14 residues. Trimming took 5 bases from V and 6 from J, leaving 16 bases between them. The CDR3 is CASSKDLFFPEAFF. CDR3 coding DNA: TGCGCCAGCAGTAAGGACTTATTTTTTCCTGAAGCTTTCTTT.

This chain joins TRBV9 and TRBJ2-2; 7 positions match TRBD2. This CDR3 has 15 amino acids. The J segment lost 3 bases and the V segment lost 0 bases, leaving 2 bases of the junction unmatched. Germline V gene sequence: CDR1 SGDLS, CDR2 YYNGEE. CDR3 nucleotide sequence: TGTGCCAGCAGCGTAGGGGACTATCACACCGGGGAGCTGTTTTTT. Its protein product is CASSVGDYHTGELFF.

The chain is built from TRBV2 and TRBJ1-2; D is ambiguous. Trimming cost V 4 bases and J 2 bases, with 8 bases left between them. Germline lookup yields CDR1 SNHLY and CDR2 FYNNEI. CDR3 length: 13 residues. CDR3 sequence (DNA): TGTGCCAGCAGTGCTCAACAGAACTATGGCTACACCTTC. It is translated as CASSAQQNYGYTF. Based on the CDR3 plus reference TRBV2 and TRBJ1-2, the full variable domain is EPEVTQTPSHQVTQMGQEVILRCVPISNHLYFYWYRQILGQKVEFLVSFYNNEISEKSEIFDDQFSVERPDGSNFTLKIRSTKLEDSAMYFCASSAQQNYGYTFGSGTRLTVV.

In DNA, the CDR3 is TGTGCCAGCAGGGACGGACAGGGACCCCTCCACTTT. It translates to CASRDGQGPLHF. This sequence joins TRBV9 and TRBJ1-6; 8 bases match TRBD1. CDR3 length: 12 amino acids. Germline CDR1 is SGDLS and CDR2 is YYNGEE. Trimming cost V 5 bases and J 12 bases; bases outside gene matches: 4. The variable domain in full, completed from reference TRBV9 and TRBJ1-6, reads DSGVTQTPKHLITATGQRVTLRCSPRSGDLSVYWYQQSLDQGLQFLIQYYNGEERAKGNILERFSAQQFPDLHSELNLSSLELGDSALYFCASRDGQGPLHFGNGTRLTVT.

The chain carries TRBV5-1 and TRBJ2-1, with no clear D. V lost 5 bases, J lost 0 bases, and 12 bases lay in between. This CDR3 has 15 amino acids. Germline V gives CDR1 SGHRS, CDR2 YFSETQ. In DNA, the CDR3 is TGCGCCAGCAGTCCCGTAAGGAGCTCCTACAATGAGCAGTTCTTC. Translation gives CASSPVRSSYNEQFF.

The chain links TRBV7-9 to TRBJ2-5; 16 positions match TRBD2. Trimming took 5 bases from V and 1 from J; bases not matched to a gene: 4. This CDR3 comprises 17 residues. Germline CDR1 and CDR2: SEHNR and FQNEAQ (reference sequence). The CDR3 DNA sequence: TGTGCCAGCAGCCCGGGACTAGCGGGGGGGGGCCAAGAGACCCAGTACTTC. It translates to CASSPGLAGGGQETQYF.

The chain employs TRBV30 and TRBJ1-3; tentative D call: TRBD1 (5 bases). The CDR3 is 13 residues long. V lost 3 bases and J lost 4, with 10 bases in between. The germline gives CDR1 GTSNPN, CDR2 SVGIG (reference sequence). The CDR3 DNA follows: TGTGCCTGGAGCAGTGGGGGGGGAAACACCATATATTTT. Translation gives CAWSSGGGNTIYF.

The V and J genes are TRBV4-1 and TRBJ2-2; perhaps TRBD2 as D (7 bases). V was trimmed by 6 bases and J by 3 bases, leaving 17 bases between them. Germline lookup yields CDR1 MGHRA and CDR2 YSYEKL. The CDR3 is 16 residues long. The CDR3 region has the DNA TGCGCCAGCAGATTAGGGGGGGGCAGGGACACCGGGGAGCTGTTTTTT. This sequence encodes CASRLGGGRDTGELFF.

J is TRBJ1-6 and V is TRBV30; unclear D gene. The ends were cut back, 1 base at V and 9 bases at J, with 10 bases in the middle. CDR3 length equals 13 residues. Germline CDR1 is GTSNPN and CDR2 is SVGIG (reference sequence). This CDR3 reads CAWSDWGGSPLHF. As DNA, the CDR3 is TGTGCCTGGAGTGATTGGGGAGGTTCACCCCTCCACTTT.

The CDR3 protein is CATASGGGSTNEKLFF. The CDR3 nucleotides are TGTGCCACCGCCAGCGGGGGGGGGTCAACTAATGAAAAACTGTTTTTT. This chain uses TRBV15 with TRBJ1-4; D is perhaps TRBD1 (5 bases). There are 16 residues in the CDR3. Germline V gene lookup returns CDR1 LNHNV and CDR2 YYDKDF (reference sequence). V dropped 8 bases and J dropped 0 bases, with 16 bases sitting between them. Variable domain in full (rest from reference TRBV15 and TRBJ1-4): DAMVIQNPRYQVTQFGKPVTLSCSQTLNHNVMYWYQQKSSQAPKLLFHYYDKDFNNEADTPDNFQSRRPNTSFCFLDIRSPGLGDTAMYLCATASGGGSTNEKLFFGSGTQLSVL.

V and J are TRBV4-1 and TRBJ2-5; no clear D. Germline CDR1 and CDR2: MGHRA and YSYEKL. The V and J ends lost 0 bases and 1 base respectively, with 9 bases between them. The CDR3 contains 15 residues. CDR3 in amino acids: CASSQDLASQETQYF. In DNA form, the CDR3 reads TGCGCCAGCAGCCAAGATCTTGCCAGCCAAGAGACCCAGTACTTC.

The chain carries TRBV6-4 and TRBJ1-2; 10 bases fit TRBD1. Trimming cost V 2 bases and J 4 bases; bases outside gene matches: 16. CDR3 length: 19 residues. Per the germline V gene, CDR1 is MRHNA and CDR2 is SNTAGT. The CDR3 nucleotides read TGTGCCAGCAGTGACAATAGAGGTACCGGGACAGGGGCGAGCTATGGCTACACCTTC. This gives the protein CASSDNRGTGTGASYGYTF.

The chain recombines TRBV14 with TRBJ1-1; 8 bases fit TRBD1. Germline CDR1 SGHDN, CDR2 FVKESK. This CDR3 spans 11 amino acids. Trimming at V came to 8 bases and at J to 5 bases, leaving 1 base not matched to a gene. The CDR3 spells CASGQGTEAFF. Here the CDR3 DNA reads TGTGCCAGCGGACAGGGTACTGAAGCTTTCTTT.

The CDR3 nucleotides are TGTGCCAGCAGCTCCGAACCCCTGACAGGGACTGGGGCCAACGTCCTGACTTTC. It is translated as CASSSEPLTGTGANVLTF. The V and J genes are TRBV13 and TRBJ2-6, with 7 nucleotides matching TRBD1. Trimming removed 4 bases from V and 2 bases from J; junction bases left unmatched: 11. The CDR3 has 18 amino acids. Germline CDR1 is PRHDT and CDR2 is FYEKMQ (reference sequence).

The chain joins TRBV5-6 to TRBJ1-6, with D perhaps matching TRBD1 (6 bases). Germline V CDR1 and CDR2: SGHDT, YYEEEE. The V gene lost 3 bases and the J gene lost 11 bases, with 21 bases spanning the gap. The CDR3 covers 16 residues. Here the CDR3 DNA reads TGTGCCAGCAGCTGGACCCCCAGGGGCGCAGCGGCACCCCTCCACTTT. Its protein is CASSWTPRGAAAPLHF.

This sequence joins TRBV7-6 and TRBJ2-3, with 9 bases identical to TRBD1. Germline CDR1 reads SGHVS; CDR2 reads FNYEAQ. V lost 5 bases, J lost 4 bases, and 10 bases stayed unmatched. The CDR3 covers 16 residues. The CDR3 region is CASSRLGDRDPDTQYF. The CDR3 DNA sequence: TGTGCCAGCAGCCGGTTAGGGGACAGGGACCCAGATACGCAGTATTTT.

The chain recombines TRBV7-6 with TRBJ1-2; 8 bases fit TRBD1. This CDR3 region has 13 residues. Germline assignment: CDR1 SGHVS and CDR2 FNYEAQ. V gave up 6 bases and J gave up 8 bases; unmatched junction bases: 8. CDR3 in amino acids: CASSSDRAQGYTF. For the CDR3, the DNA is TGTGCCAGCAGTTCGGACAGGGCCCAGGGCTACACCTTC.

The J gene is TRBJ2-1, the V gene TRBV18; 13 bases map to TRBD2. The CDR3 spans 15 residues. Germline CDR1 is KGHSH and CDR2 is LQKENI. With V trimmed by 8 bases and J by 2 bases, 3 bases remained unmatched. Written as DNA, the CDR3 is TGTGCCAGCCGGACTAGCGGGGGAACCTACAATGAGCAGTTCTTC. Its translation is CASRTSGGTYNEQFF.

V is TRBV30 and J is TRBJ2-2; 10 bases map to TRBD1. This CDR3 spans 15 amino acids. V shed 1 base and J 4 bases; nucleotides not matched to a gene: 3. Germline lookup yields CDR1 GTSNPN and CDR2 SVGIG (reference sequence). CDR3 protein: CAWSGDRGSTGELFF. CDR3 in DNA: TGTGCCTGGAGTGGGGACAGGGGATCCACCGGGGAGCTGTTTTTT.